The rows below give T cell receptor beta chains drawn from one sample of a study of blood T cell repertoires in COVID-19. The table came from immunoSEQ multiplex PCR; TCRdb's copy has only in-frame clones and leaves some out. The sample lists about 87,000 clones, 60% to 80% seen once, with 4% to 5.5% in the top ten. The sample was peripheral blood. These receptors were obtained from a woman aged 50 to 60 with acute or convalescent COVID-19. Both conserved end residues are part of each CDR3. D genes are given only for firm matches. The size of a clone is reported for some rows only, either as once, few or many, or as a class for expanded clones.

TRBV28	.	TRBJ1-5	.	CATHSHSNQPQHF	TGTGCCACCCACTCGCATAGCAATCAGCCCCAGCATTTT
TRBV7-8	TRBD1	TRBJ2-1	.	CASSLEQGKFDEQFF	TGTGCCAGCAGCTTAGAACAGGGGAAGTTCGATGAGCAGTTCTTC
TRBV7-8	.	TRBJ2-5	.	CASSLSHGIEETQYF	TGTGCCAGCAGCTTGTCTCACGGGATTGAGGAGACCCAGTACTTC
TRBV9	TRBD1	TRBJ1-4	.	CASSFRTGQNEKLFF	TGTGCCAGCAGCTTCCGGACAGGTCAGAATGAAAAACTGTTTTTT
TRBV4-3	TRBD1	TRBJ1-2	.	CASSKLGQGNYGYTF	TGCGCCAGCAGCAAACTGGGACAGGGGAACTATGGCTACACCTTC
TRBV30	.	TRBJ1-6	.	CAWSHGGGSPYSPLHF	TGTGCCTGGAGTCACGGGGGGGGTTCACCTTATTCACCCCTCCACTTT
TRBV24-1	.	TRBJ1-2	.	CATSDLPSKGQGYTF	TGTGCCACCAGTGATTTGCCGTCTAAAGGACAGGGCTACACCTTC
TRBV7-2	.	TRBJ1-2	.	CASSVVGGARDGYTF	TGTGCCAGCAGCGTCGTCGGGGGGGCGAGGGATGGCTACACCTTC
TRBV7-2	TRBD1	TRBJ2-6	.	CASSSHRGGANVLTF	TGTGCCAGCAGCTCCCACAGGGGAGGGGCCAACGTCCTGACTTTC
TRBV2	TRBD1	TRBJ1-5	.	CASARRQGAGQPQHF	TGTGCCAGCGCTAGGAGACAGGGGGCAGGGCAGCCCCAGCATTTT
TRBV6-5	.	TRBJ2-7	once	CASTDTLGYEQYF	TGTGCCAGCACGGACACCCTGGGCTACGAGCAGTACTTC
TRBV19	.	TRBJ2-2	.	CASSIIEGGELFF	TGTGCCAGTAGTATTATCGAGGGCGGGGAGCTGTTTTTT
TRBV25-1	TRBD1	TRBJ1-6	.	CASSGPTGGGSPLHF	TGTGCCAGCAGTGGACCGACAGGGGGCGGTTCACCCCTCCACTTT
TRBV9	.	TRBJ1-1	once	CASSGTWGDTEAFF	TGTGCCAGCAGTGGGACATGGGGAGACACTGAAGCTTTCTTT